This entry lists 16 T cell receptor beta chains sequenced from one sample in a study of cytomegalovirus exposure and HLA in healthy donors. The study ran its PCR with 60 Vbeta and 13 Jbeta primers. Libraries were prepared by immunoSEQ multiplex PCR; TCRdb keeps only in-frame clonotypes and omits some of them. The table shows about 120,000 clones, with around three quarters occurring only once. Input material: PBMCs. The receptors derive from a man aged 35 to 55 in good health and CMV-seropositive.

The gene calls are TRBV2 and TRBJ1-6; D may be TRBD1 (6 bases). This CDR3 spans 18 amino acids. Germline V gene sequence: CDR1 SNHLY, CDR2 FYNNEI. V lost 8 bases and J 0 bases, leaving 20 bases between the germline ends. The CDR3 sequence: CASFGWRQGSSYNSPLHF. CDR3 coding DNA: TGTGCCAGCTTCGGATGGCGTCAGGGGAGCTCCTATAATTCACCCCTCCACTTT.

In its sample, this clone was seen a few times. J is TRBJ1-1 and V is TRBV27, with 7 bases that match TRBD1. There are 13 residues in the CDR3. CDR1 is MNHEY and CDR2 is SMNVEV in the germline V gene (reference sequence). With 5 bases clipped from V and 6 bases from J, the junction kept 6 bases outside the gene matches. The CDR3 DNA reads TGTGCCAGCAGTATAACAGGGGTCTCTGAAGCTTTCTTT. Its translation is CASSITGVSEAFF.

This clone was picked up one time. The rearrangement uses TRBV25-1 and TRBJ2-7; TRBD2 might be the D (5 bases). The CDR3 has 13 amino acids. Germline loops: CDR1 MGHDK, CDR2 SYGVNS. Deletions cut 3 bases from V and 3 bases from J, with 9 bases between. The CDR3 sequence: CASSDGLGYEQYF. The CDR3 DNA reads as TGTGCCAGCAGTGACGGACTGGGCTACGAGCAGTACTTC.

In its sample, this clone was seen a few times. The chain is built from TRBV27 and TRBJ2-5, with 8 bases that match TRBD1. Trimming cost V 5 bases and J 11 bases; bases outside gene matches: 19. CDR1 MNHEY and CDR2 SMNVEV come from the germline V gene (reference sequence). The CDR3 spans 16 residues. The CDR3 nucleotides are TGTGCCAGCAGTGCCTCCCGGACAGGGAACAAAGGGAAGCAGTACTTC. This gives the protein CASSASRTGNKGKQYF.

J is TRBJ2-7 and V is TRBV19, with D unresolved. Trimming pared 3 bases from V and 6 bases from J, leaving 12 bases between. The CDR3 has 13 amino acids. Germline CDR1 is LNHDA and CDR2 is SQIVND (reference sequence). CDR3 bases: TGTGCCAGTAGTATCAACCCGGCAGGCGAGCAGTACTTC. It encodes CASSINPAGEQYF.

This clone was detected once. This chain uses TRBV5-1 with TRBJ2-3; D may be TRBD2 (7 bases). Between the trimmed V and J ends, which lost 5 bases and 7 bases, there was a span of 26 bases. This CDR3 has 17 amino acids. Germline V CDR1 and CDR2: SGHRS, YFSETQ. This CDR3 is CASSQIGGPWRTNTQYF. CDR3 in DNA: TGCGCCAGCAGTCAGATCGGGGGGCCGTGGAGAACGAATACGCAGTATTTT. Drawing the rest from reference TRBV5-1 and TRBJ2-3, the complete variable domain is KAGVTQTPRYLIKTRGQQVTLSCSPISGHRSVSWYQQTPGQGLQFLFEYFSETQRNKGNFPGRFSGRQFSNSRSEMNVSTLELGDSALYLCASSQIGGPWRTNTQYFGPGTRLTVL.

This rearrangement joins TRBV4-1 to TRBJ1-5; possibly TRBD1 for D (6 bases). Germline lookup yields CDR1 MGHRA and CDR2 YSYEKL. The CDR3 is 15 residues long. V lost 4 bases and J 3 bases, leaving 13 bases between the germline ends. This chain's CDR3 is CASSLMDSLNQPQHF. The CDR3 nucleotides read TGCGCCAGCAGCCTTATGGACAGTCTCAATCAGCCCCAGCATTTT.

The V call is TRBV19, the J call TRBJ1-6; 9 bases line up with TRBD1. J gave up 10 bases and V 5 bases, and 9 bases lay outside the gene matches. CDR3 size: 15 residues. Per the germline V gene, CDR1 is LNHDA and CDR2 is SQIVND (reference sequence). CDR3 DNA sequence: TGTGCCAGTAGTCCCTCCGGGACAGGGAAATCACCCCTCCACTTT. It codes for CASSPSGTGKSPLHF.

In its sample, this clone was seen a few times. This chain uses TRBV6-4 with TRBJ2-1, with TRBD2 matching 11 bases. CDR3 length: 16 residues. V lost 0 bases, J lost 5 bases, and 3 bases stayed unmatched. In germline, CDR1 is MRHNA, CDR2 SNTAGT. DNA of the CDR3: TGTGCCAGCAGTGACTCTAGCGGGGGGGCCCACAATGAGCAGTTCTTC. Protein sequence: CASSDSSGGAHNEQFF.

CDR3 region: CASSLAAETQYF. CDR3 DNA sequence: TGTGCCAGCAGCTTAGCGGCAGAGACCCAGTACTTC. The chain is built from TRBV7-6 and TRBJ2-5, with unresolved D. Looked up from germline, CDR1 is SGHVS and CDR2 is FNYEAQ. V was shortened by 0 bases and J by 4 bases, with 3 bases between the two germline ends. The CDR3 spans 12 residues.

The chain recombines TRBV7-6 with TRBJ2-1, with 8 bases aligning to TRBD1. The CDR3 is 17 residues long. The germline V gene encodes CDR1 SGHVS and CDR2 FNYEAQ. Losses at the gene ends were 0 bases for V and 5 bases for J; bases not matched to a gene: 9. The CDR3, as DNA: TGTGCCAGCAGCTTAGCCCTGGACAGGGTAGGGGACAATGAGCAGTTCTTC. As protein: CASSLALDRVGDNEQFF. Together with reference TRBV7-6 and TRBJ2-1, the CDR3 gives the full variable domain: GAGVSQSPRYKVTKRGQDVALRCDPISGHVSLYWYRQALGQGPEFLTYFNYEAQQDKSGLPNDRFSAERPEGSISTLTIQRTEQRDSAMYRCASSLALDRVGDNEQFFGPGTRLTVL.

This clone was seen only a few times. Other nucleotide sequences in the sample specify the same CDR3. This rearrangement joins TRBV18 to TRBJ2-7; 7 nucleotides align to TRBD1. Germline CDR1 is KGHSH and CDR2 is LQKENI. The V and J ends lost 3 bases and 3 bases, in that order; junction bases with no gene match: 5. This CDR3 region has 14 residues. DNA for the CDR3: TGTGCCAGCTCACCCCGGGACAGAAACTACGAGCAGTACTTC. This sequence encodes CASSPRDRNYEQYF.

A few counts support this clone. The rearrangement uses TRBV29-1 and TRBJ2-2, with TRBD2 as a possible D gene (5 bases). V was pared by 1 base and J by 6 bases, with 9 bases between. The CDR3 extends over 13 amino acids. Germline CDR1 SQVTM, CDR2 ANQGSEA. CDR3 sequence (DNA): TGCAGCGTTGAAGGCGGGCCGTCCGGGGAGCTGTTTTTT. Amino acid sequence: CSVEGGPSGELFF.

The V call is TRBV28, the J call TRBJ2-3, with D unclear. The CDR3 spans 15 residues. The V end lost 1 base, the J end lost 1 base, and 9 bases lay between the germline ends. The germline gives CDR1 MDHEN, CDR2 SYDVKM. The CDR3 region is CASSLSQLGTDTQYF. The CDR3 DNA reads as TGTGCCAGCAGTTTATCTCAGCTAGGCACAGATACGCAGTATTTT.

CDR3: CASSPAGGHEQYF. CDR3 bases: TGTGCCAGCAGCCCAGCCGGGGGACACGAGCAGTACTTC. The chain employs TRBV14 and TRBJ2-7; tentative D call: TRBD2 (6 bases). Trimming took 4 bases from V and 5 from J, leaving 12 bases between them. CDR1 is SGHDN and CDR2 is FVKESK in the germline V gene. The CDR3 extends over 13 amino acids.

This clone was counted a few times. An end of the junction does not agree with germline; a read error may underlie this. This sequence joins TRBV7-7 and TRBJ2-5; perhaps TRBD2 as D (5 bases). CDR3 size: 13 residues. Per the germline V gene, CDR1 is SSHAT and CDR2 is FNYEAQ (reference sequence). The CDR3 spells CASSLARRETQYF. The CDR3 DNA follows: TGTGCTAGCAGCTTAGCGCGTCGGGAGACCCAGTACTTC.